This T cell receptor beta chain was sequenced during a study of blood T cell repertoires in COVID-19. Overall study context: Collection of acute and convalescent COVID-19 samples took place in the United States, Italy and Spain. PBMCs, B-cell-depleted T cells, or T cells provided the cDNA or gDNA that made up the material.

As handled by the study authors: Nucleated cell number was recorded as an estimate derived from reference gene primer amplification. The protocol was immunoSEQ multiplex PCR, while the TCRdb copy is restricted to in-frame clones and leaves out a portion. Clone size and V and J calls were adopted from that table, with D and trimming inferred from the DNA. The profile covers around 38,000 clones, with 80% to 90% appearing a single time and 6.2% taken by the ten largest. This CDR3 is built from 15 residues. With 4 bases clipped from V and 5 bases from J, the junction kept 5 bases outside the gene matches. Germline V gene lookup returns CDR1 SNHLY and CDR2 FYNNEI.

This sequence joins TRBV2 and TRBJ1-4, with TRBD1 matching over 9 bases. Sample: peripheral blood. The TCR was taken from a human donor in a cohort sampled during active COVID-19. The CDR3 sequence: CASSARGTGNEKLFF. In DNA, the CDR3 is TGTGCCAGCAGTGCCAGGGGGACAGGGAATGAAAAACTGTTTTTT.